These 14 T cell receptor beta chains came from one sample sequenced in a study of technical replicates of blood from several donors listed by TCRdb under 2017. The method was the immunoSEQ multiplex PCR assay. Here the immuneACCESS table is served through TCRdb, limited to in-frame sequences with V and J called. Missing clones are a known gap in these copies; in checked studies unresolved V genes cover under half, and the rest lacks a known reason. The sample has about 81,000 clones on record, roughly 96% of them singletons. The ten largest clones add up to around 0.2% of the sample. Sequencing was performed on T cells isolated from PBMCs. These receptors came from a human donor in good health.

This clone occurred once. The J gene is TRBJ1-1, the V gene TRBV15; D is unresolved. This CDR3 region has 16 residues. Trimming stripped 6 bases from V and 0 bases from J, with 17 bases between. CDR1 is LNHNV, CDR2 YYDKDF, per germline (reference sequence). The chain's CDR3 is CATRTLGGSMNTEAFF. The CDR3 DNA follows: TGTGCCACCAGGACCCTGGGCGGGTCCATGAACACTGAAGCTTTCTTT. The whole variable domain, remainder taken from reference TRBV15 and TRBJ1-1, is DAMVIQNPRYQVTQFGKPVTLSCSQTLNHNVMYWYQQKSSQAPKLLFHYYDKDFNNEADTPDNFQSRRPNTSFCFLDIRSPGLGDTAMYLCATRTLGGSMNTEAFFGQGTRLTVV.

The J gene is TRBJ1-5, the V gene TRBV2, with a tentative D call TRBD1 (5 bases). CDR1 and CDR2 (germline): SNHLY, FYNNEI. Trimming took 6 bases from V and 4 from J, leaving 10 bases between them. The CDR3 loop spans 13 amino acids. The CDR3 DNA follows: TGTGCCAGCAGGTTCCCAGGGAATCAGCCCCAGCATTTT. It translates to CASRFPGNQPQHF.

This clone was recorded only once. The J gene is TRBJ2-3, the V gene TRBV7-7; 8 bases agree with TRBD1. Germline V lookup: CDR1 SSHAT, CDR2 FNYEAQ (reference sequence). V shed 1 base, J shed 0 bases, and the junction held 0 bases outside the gene matches. The CDR3 loop spans 15 amino acids. CDR3 residues: CASSLGTGSTDTQYF. Written as DNA, the CDR3 is TGTGCCAGCAGCTTAGGGACAGGGAGCACAGATACGCAGTATTTT.

The rearrangement links TRBV7-8 to TRBJ1-5, with D possibly being TRBD1 (5 bases). Trimming pared 1 base from V and 1 base from J, leaving 17 bases between. Germline loops: CDR1 SGHVS, CDR2 FQNEAQ. This CDR3 region has 18 residues. CDR3 nucleotide sequence: TGTGCCAGCAGCTTAGAGTTCGGGGGGATCGGGAGCAATCAGCCCCAGCATTTT. Amino acids: CASSLEFGGIGSNQPQHF.

The chain combines TRBV29-1 with TRBJ2-2; D is undetermined. The CDR3 length is 13 residues. With 8 bases removed from V and 2 bases from J, the gap between germline ends came to 12 bases. The germline V gene has CDR1 SQVTM and CDR2 ANQGSEA. The CDR3 sequence: CSRTGPNTGELFF. The CDR3 DNA reads as TGCAGCCGAACTGGTCCAAACACCGGGGAGCTGTTTTTT.

The chain couples TRBV15 to TRBJ2-3, with D possibly being TRBD2 (6 bases). CDR1 is LNHNV, CDR2 YYDKDF, per germline (reference sequence). V lost 1 base to trimming and J lost 2 bases, with 10 bases between them. CDR3 length: 15 amino acids. CDR3 loop: CATSRARGPTDTQYF. The CDR3 DNA sequence: TGTGCCACCAGCAGAGCGCGGGGACCCACAGATACGCAGTATTTT.

The chain links TRBV7-6 to TRBJ2-7; TRBD1 agrees at 7 bases. The V gene's germline CDR1 is SGHVS and CDR2 FNYEAQ. There are 14 residues in the CDR3. With 2 bases clipped from V and 3 bases from J, the junction kept 4 bases outside the gene matches. CDR3 sequence: CASSLKGGIYEQYF. CDR3 DNA sequence: TGTGCCAGCAGCTTAAAAGGGGGCATCTACGAGCAGTACTTC. The full variable domain, in which reference TRBV7-6 and TRBJ2-7 provide the parts outside the CDR3, is GAGVSQSPRYKVTKRGQDVALRCDPISGHVSLYWYRQALGQGPEFLTYFNYEAQQDKSGLPNDRFSAERPEGSISTLTIQRTEQRDSAMYRCASSLKGGIYEQYFGPGTRLTVT.

The DNA of the CDR3 is TGCGCCAGCAGCCAGTCTCGGGGCAGGGGGCTACCGACCATGAACACTGAAGCTTTCTTT. It encodes CASSQSRGRGLPTMNTEAFF. The chain carries TRBV4-1 and TRBJ1-1; 8 nucleotides agree with TRBD1. Trimming cost V 3 bases and J 0 bases; bases outside gene matches: 18. Per the germline V gene, CDR1 is MGHRA and CDR2 is YSYEKL. CDR3 size: 20 residues.

The V gene is TRBV18, the J gene TRBJ1-2; 12 nucleotides line up with TRBD1. Germline lookup yields CDR1 KGHSH and CDR2 LQKENI. The CDR3 spans 17 residues. The trim removed 2 bases at V and 6 bases at J, leaving 10 bases unmatched. The CDR3 coding sequence is TGTGCCAGCTCACCAACAACTGGGACAGGGGGCAAGGATGGCTACACCTTC. Protein product: CASSPTTGTGGKDGYTF.

CDR3 DNA sequence: TGTGCCAGCAGCTTGCCCCCAGGGACAAGCACAGATACGCAGTATTTT. The encoded protein is CASSLPPGTSTDTQYF. V and J are TRBV7-2 and TRBJ2-3, with a possible D match to TRBD1 (6 bases). The CDR3 extends over 16 amino acids. V lost 3 bases and J lost 0, with 13 bases in between. Germline V gives CDR1 SGHTA, CDR2 FQGNSA.

This sequence joins TRBV7-2 and TRBJ1-5; D is undetermined. CDR1 SGHTA and CDR2 FQGNSA come from the germline V gene. Trimming shortened V by 1 base and J by 4 bases, and 20 bases separated the two germline ends. There are 18 residues in the CDR3. This CDR3 is CASSLGVGRGGFNQPQHF. The CDR3 nucleotides are TGTGCCAGCAGCTTAGGGGTCGGCCGGGGTGGGTTTAATCAGCCCCAGCATTTT.

The chain combines TRBV11-2 with TRBJ2-3, with D possibly TRBD2 on 5 matching bases. CDR1 is SGHAT, CDR2 FQNNGV, per germline. Trimming pared 8 bases from V and 6 bases from J, leaving 9 bases between. The CDR3 spans 11 residues. The CDR3 here is CASGPSDTQYF. The CDR3 nucleotides read TGTGCCAGCGGTCCTAGCGATACGCAGTATTTT.

This chain joins TRBV28 and TRBJ1-5; possibly TRBD1 for D (5 bases). With 5 bases removed from V and 8 bases from J, the gap between germline ends came to 10 bases. The germline CDR1 and CDR2 sequences are MDHEN and SYDVKM. The length of the CDR3 is 12 residues. As DNA, the CDR3 is TGTGCCAGCAGTCCGACCAGGGAGCCCCAGCATTTT. It translates to CASSPTREPQHF. Full variable domain (outside the CDR3, taken from reference TRBV28 and TRBJ1-5): DVKVTQSSRYLVKRTGEKVFLECVQDMDHENMFWYRQDPGLGLRLIYFSYDVKMKEKGDIPEGYSVSREKKERFSLILESASTNQTSMYLCASSPTREPQHFGDGTRLSIL.

This clone is a singleton in its sample. V is TRBV2 and J is TRBJ1-1; a weak D match, TRBD1 (6 bases). Germline values: CDR1 SNHLY, CDR2 FYNNEI. The CDR3 runs 13 residues. Trimming pared 2 bases from V and 4 bases from J, leaving 8 bases between. The CDR3, as DNA: TGTGCCAGCAGTGAAACAGGGAGCACTGAAGCTTTCTTT. Protein: CASSETGSTEAFF.